This section outlines one T cell receptor (beta chain) sequence together with its context. This sample is part of a study of OX40 agonist ivuxolimab in advanced cancers. The V end was cut by 3 bases, the J end by 3 bases, with 17 bases between. Germline V gene lookup returns CDR1 SQVTM and CDR2 ANQGSEA. The CDR3 totals 15 residues. Generated by immunoSEQ multiplex PCR, the TCRdb table keeps only in-frame clones and is missing some. The table records more than 70,000 clones, about 85% of them present only once. Source: CD4+ or CD8+ T cells sorted from blood, taken in a trial of the OX40 agonist ivuxolimab. The chain combines TRBV29-1 with TRBJ1-1; possibly TRBD1 for D (6 bases). The clonotype originates from an adult with an advanced solid tumor such as melanoma, head and neck, liver or kidney cancer. CDR3 amino acids: CSVERGGVKDTEAFF. DNA for the CDR3: TGCAGCGTTGAGAGGGGGGGGGTTAAGGACACTGAAGCTTTCTTT.